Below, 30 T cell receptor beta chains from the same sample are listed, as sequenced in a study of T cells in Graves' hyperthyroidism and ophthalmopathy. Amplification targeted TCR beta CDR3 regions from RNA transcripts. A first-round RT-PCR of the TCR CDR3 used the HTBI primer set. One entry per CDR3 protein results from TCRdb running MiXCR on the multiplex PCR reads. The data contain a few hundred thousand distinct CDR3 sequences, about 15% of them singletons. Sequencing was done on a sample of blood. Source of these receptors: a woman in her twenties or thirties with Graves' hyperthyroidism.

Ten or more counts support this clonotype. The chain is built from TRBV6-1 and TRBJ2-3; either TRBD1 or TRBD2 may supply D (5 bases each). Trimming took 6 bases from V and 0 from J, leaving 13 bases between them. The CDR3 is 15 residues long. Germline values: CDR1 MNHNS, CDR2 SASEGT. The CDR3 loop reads CASSWDRRSTDTQYF. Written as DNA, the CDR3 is TGTGCCAGCAGCTGGGACCGCCGTAGCACAGATACGCAGTATTTT.

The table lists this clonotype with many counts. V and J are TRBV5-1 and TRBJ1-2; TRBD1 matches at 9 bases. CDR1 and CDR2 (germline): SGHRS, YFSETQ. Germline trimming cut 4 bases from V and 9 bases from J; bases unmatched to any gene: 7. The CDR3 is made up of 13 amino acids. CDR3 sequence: CASSPDRGNRYTF. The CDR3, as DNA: TGCGCCAGCAGCCCCGACAGGGGGAACCGCTACACCTTC.

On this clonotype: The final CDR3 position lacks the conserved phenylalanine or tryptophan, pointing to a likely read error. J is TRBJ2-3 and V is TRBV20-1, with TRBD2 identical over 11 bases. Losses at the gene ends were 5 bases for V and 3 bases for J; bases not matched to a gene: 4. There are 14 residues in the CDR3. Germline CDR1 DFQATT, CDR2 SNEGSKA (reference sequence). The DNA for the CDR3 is TGCAGTGCTTTAGCGGGAGGGCCGACAGATACGCAGTATCTT. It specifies CSALAGGPTDTQYL.

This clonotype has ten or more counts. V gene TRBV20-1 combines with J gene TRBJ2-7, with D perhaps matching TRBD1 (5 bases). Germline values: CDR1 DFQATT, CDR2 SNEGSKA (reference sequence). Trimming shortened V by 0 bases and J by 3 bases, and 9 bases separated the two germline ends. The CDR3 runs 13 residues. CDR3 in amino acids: CSAREGRDYEQYF. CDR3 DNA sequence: TGCAGTGCTAGAGAGGGCAGGGACTACGAGCAGTACTTC.

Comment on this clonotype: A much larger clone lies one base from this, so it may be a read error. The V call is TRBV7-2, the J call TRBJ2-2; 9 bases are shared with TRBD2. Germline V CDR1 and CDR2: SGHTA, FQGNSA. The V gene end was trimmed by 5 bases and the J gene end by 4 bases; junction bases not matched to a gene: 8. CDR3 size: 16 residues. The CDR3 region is CASSAGTSFSTGELFF. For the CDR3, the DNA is TGTGCCAGCAGCGCCGGGACTAGCTTTTCCACCGGGGAGCTGTTTTTT.

CDR3 DNA: TGTGCCAGCAGCCAAGCCCTGCTAGCGGGAGTGGTCGGGGAGCTGTTTTTT. It yields the protein CASSQALLAGVVGELFF. This chain links TRBV3-1 with TRBJ2-2; 10 positions agree with TRBD2. The V gene end was trimmed by 1 base and the J gene end by 7 bases; junction bases not matched to a gene: 9. CDR1 is LGHDT and CDR2 is YNNKEL in the germline V gene (reference sequence). This CDR3 region has 17 residues.

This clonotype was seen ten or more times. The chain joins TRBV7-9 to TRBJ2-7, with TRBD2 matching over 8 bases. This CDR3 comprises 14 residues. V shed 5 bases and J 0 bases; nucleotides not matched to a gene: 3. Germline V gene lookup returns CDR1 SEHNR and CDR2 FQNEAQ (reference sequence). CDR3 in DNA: TGTGCCAGCAGCACGGGGGGGGGCTCCTACGAGCAGTACTTC. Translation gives CASSTGGGSYEQYF.

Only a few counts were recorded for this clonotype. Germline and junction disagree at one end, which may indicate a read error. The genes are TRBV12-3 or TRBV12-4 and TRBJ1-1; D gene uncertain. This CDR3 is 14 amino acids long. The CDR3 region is CASSLTLSGTEASF. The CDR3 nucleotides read TGTGCCAGCAGTTTAACCTTAAGCGGCACTGAAGCTTCCTTT.

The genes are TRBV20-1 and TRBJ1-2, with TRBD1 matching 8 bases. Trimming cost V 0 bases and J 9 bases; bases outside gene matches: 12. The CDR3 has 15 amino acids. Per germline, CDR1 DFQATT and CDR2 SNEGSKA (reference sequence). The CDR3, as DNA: TGCAGTGCTAGAGAGGGGACAGGCGTGGGGTCTAGCTACACCTTC. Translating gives CSAREGTGVGSSYTF.

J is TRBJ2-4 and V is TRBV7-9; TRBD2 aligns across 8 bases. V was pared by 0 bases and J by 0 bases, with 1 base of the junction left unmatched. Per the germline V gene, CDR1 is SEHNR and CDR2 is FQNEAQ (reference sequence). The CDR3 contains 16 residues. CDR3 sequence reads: CASSLALAVAKNIQYF. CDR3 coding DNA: TGTGCCAGCAGCTTAGCACTAGCGGTAGCCAAAAACATTCAGTACTTC.

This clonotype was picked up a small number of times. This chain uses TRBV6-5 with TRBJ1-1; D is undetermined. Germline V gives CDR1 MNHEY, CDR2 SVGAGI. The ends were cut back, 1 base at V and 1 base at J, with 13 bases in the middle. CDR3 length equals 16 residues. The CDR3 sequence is CASSYWPREPNTEAFF. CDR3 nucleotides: TGTGCCAGCAGTTACTGGCCTCGGGAACCGAACACTGAAGCTTTCTTT.

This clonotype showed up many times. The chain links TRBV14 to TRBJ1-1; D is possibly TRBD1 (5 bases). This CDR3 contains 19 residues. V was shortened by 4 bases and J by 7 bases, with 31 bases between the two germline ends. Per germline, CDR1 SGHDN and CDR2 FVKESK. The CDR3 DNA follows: TGTGCCAGCAGCCGTGGGATTGGGGGACCGGCAGGGATAAGCGGTGAAGCTTTCTTT. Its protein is CASSRGIGGPAGISGEAFF.

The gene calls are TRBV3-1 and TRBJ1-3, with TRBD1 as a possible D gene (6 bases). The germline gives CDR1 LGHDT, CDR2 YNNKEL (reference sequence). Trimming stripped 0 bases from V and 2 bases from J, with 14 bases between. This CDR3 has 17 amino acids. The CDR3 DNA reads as TGTGCCAGCAGCCAAGATCAGGGGTTCAGGGCTGGAAACACCATATATTTT. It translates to CASSQDQGFRAGNTIYF.

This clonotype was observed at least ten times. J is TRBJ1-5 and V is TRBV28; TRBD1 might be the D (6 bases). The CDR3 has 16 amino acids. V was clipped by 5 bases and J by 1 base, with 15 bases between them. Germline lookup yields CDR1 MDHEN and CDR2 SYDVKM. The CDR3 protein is CASSLNREGSNQPQHF. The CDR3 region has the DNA TGTGCCAGCAGTCTTAACAGGGAAGGGAGCAATCAGCCCCAGCATTTT.

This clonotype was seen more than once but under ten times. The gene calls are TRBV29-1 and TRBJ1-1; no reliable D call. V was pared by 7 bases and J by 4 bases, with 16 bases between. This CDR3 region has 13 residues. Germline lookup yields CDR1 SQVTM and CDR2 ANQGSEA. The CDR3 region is CSAQRPSLTEAFF. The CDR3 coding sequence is TGCAGCGCCCAGCGGCCCTCTCTCACTGAAGCTTTCTTT.

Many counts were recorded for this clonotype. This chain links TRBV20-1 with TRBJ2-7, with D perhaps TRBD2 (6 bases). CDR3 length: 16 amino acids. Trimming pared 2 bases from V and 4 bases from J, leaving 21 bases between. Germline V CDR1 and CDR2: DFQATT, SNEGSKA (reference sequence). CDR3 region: CSARPQGSGPPYEQYF. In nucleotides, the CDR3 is TGCAGTGCTAGACCCCAAGGGAGCGGGCCACCTTACGAGCAGTACTTC.

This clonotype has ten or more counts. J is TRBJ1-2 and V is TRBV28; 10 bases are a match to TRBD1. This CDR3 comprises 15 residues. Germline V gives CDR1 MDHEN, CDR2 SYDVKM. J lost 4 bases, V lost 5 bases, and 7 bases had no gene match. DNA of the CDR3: TGTGCCAGCAGTGACCCCGGGACAGGGGCCTATGGCTACACCTTC. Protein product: CASSDPGTGAYGYTF.

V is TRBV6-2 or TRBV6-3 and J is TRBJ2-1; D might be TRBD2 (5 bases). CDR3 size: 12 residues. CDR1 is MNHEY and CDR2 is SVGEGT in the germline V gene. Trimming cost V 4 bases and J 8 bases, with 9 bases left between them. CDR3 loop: CASSWTEDEQFF. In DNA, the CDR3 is TGTGCCAGCAGTTGGACTGAAGATGAGCAGTTCTTC.

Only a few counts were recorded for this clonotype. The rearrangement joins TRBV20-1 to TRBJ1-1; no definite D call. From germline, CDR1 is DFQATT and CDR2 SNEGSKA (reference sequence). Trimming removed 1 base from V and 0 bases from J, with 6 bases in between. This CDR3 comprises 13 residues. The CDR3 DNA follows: TGCAGTGCTAGAGTCGAGATGAACACTGAAGCTTTCTTT. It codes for CSARVEMNTEAFF.

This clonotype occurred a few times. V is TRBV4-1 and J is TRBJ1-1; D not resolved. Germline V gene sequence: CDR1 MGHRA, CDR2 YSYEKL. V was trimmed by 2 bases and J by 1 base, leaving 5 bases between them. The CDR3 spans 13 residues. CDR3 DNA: TGCGCCAGCAGCCAATCCGGGAACACTGAAGCTTTCTTT. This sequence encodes CASSQSGNTEAFF.

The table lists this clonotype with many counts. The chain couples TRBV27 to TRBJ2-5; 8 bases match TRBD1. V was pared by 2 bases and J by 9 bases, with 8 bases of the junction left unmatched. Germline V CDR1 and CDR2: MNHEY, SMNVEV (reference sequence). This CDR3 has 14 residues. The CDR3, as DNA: TGTGCCAGCAGTTTAATACCAGGGGGCGCCCCCCAGTACTTC. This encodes CASSLIPGGAPQYF.

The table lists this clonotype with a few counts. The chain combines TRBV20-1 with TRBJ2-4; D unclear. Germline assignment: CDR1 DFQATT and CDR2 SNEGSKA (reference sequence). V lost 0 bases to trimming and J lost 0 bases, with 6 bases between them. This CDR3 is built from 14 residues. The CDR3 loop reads CSARDYLAKNIQYF. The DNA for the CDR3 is TGCAGTGCTAGAGACTATCTAGCCAAAAACATTCAGTACTTC.

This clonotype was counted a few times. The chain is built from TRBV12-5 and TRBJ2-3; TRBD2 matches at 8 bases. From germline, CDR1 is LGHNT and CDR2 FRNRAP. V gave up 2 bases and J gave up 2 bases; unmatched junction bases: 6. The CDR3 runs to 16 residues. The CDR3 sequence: CASGLSRGRFTDTQYF. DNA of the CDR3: TGTGCTAGTGGTTTGTCCCGCGGGAGGTTCACAGATACGCAGTATTTT.

The CDR3 sequence is CSASKGGTSGYEQYF. In nucleotides, the CDR3 is TGCAGTGCTAGCAAAGGGGGGACTAGTGGTTACGAGCAGTACTTC. This sequence joins TRBV20-1 and TRBJ2-7, with 8 bases lining up with TRBD2. This CDR3 region has 15 residues. CDR1 DFQATT and CDR2 SNEGSKA come from the germline V gene (reference sequence). The V segment lost 3 bases and the J segment 4 bases; nucleotides outside the gene matches: 11.

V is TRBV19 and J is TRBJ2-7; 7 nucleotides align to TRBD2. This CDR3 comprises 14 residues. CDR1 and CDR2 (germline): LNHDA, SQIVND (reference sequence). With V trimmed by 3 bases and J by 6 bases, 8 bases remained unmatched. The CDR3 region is CASSISAGVSEQYF. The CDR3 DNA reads TGTGCCAGTAGTATTTCGGCGGGAGTCAGCGAGCAGTACTTC.

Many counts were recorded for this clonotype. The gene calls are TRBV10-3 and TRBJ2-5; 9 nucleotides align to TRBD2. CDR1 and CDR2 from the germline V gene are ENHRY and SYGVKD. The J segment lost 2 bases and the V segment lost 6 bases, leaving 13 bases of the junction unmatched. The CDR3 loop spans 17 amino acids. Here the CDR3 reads CAISIINSGSWQETQYF. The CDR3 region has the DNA TGTGCCATCAGCATTATTAATAGCGGGAGTTGGCAAGAGACCCAGTACTTC.

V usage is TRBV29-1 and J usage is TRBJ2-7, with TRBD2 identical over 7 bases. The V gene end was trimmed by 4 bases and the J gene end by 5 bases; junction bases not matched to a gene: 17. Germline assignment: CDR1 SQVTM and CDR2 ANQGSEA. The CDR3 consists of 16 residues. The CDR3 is CSVVWAGVSATDEQYF. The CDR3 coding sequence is TGCAGCGTTGTCTGGGCGGGAGTTTCTGCAACGGACGAGCAGTACTTC.

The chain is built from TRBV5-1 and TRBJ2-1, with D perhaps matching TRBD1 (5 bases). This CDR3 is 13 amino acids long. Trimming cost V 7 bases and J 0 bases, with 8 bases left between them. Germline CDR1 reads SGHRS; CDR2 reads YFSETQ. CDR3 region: CASRQNSYNEQFF. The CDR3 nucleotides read TGCGCCAGCCGACAGAACTCCTACAATGAGCAGTTCTTC.

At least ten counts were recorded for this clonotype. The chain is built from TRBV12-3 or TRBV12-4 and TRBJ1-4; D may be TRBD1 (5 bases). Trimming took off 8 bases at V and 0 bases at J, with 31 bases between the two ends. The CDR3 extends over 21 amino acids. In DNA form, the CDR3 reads TGTGCCAGCTCTATATCGTTCTGGGTCACGCAGGGAAGGGCAACTAATGAAAAACTGTTTTTT. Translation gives CASSISFWVTQGRATNEKLFF.

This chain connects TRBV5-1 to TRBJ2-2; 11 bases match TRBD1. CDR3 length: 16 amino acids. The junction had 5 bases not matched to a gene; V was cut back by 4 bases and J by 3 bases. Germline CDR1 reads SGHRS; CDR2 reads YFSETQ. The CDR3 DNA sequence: TGCGCCAGCAGCCGGACAGGGGGCGCGGACACCGGGGAGCTGTTTTTT. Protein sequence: CASSRTGGADTGELFF.